The source of this T cell receptor (beta chain) is a study of beta chain features in type 1 diabetes (dated by TCRdb to the late 2010s). A note on the overall study: No differences in mean age, gender distribution, total cell number or subset yield were found between patients and healthy donors. A total of some 100,000,000 sorted cells were examined across all samples, and the number of cells per subset was strongly correlated with RNA yield. The study compared TCRB repertoires of sorted circulating CD4+ T cell subsets between recently diagnosed type 1 diabetes patients and matched healthy donors. Regulatory and stem cell-like memory subsets were isolated from only 8 patients and about 8 healthy donors, whereas naive and central memory subsets came from all 30 or so donors. The paper's findings and limits, for the study overall: Naive, central memory and regulatory TCRB repertoires appeared to be more alike among patients than among healthy donors. Patients with type 1 diabetes made fewer insertions and deleted more nucleotides at VDJ recombination sites, implying thymic rearrangement abnormalities. Because cDNA was sequenced instead of genomic DNA, activated cells with high expression could be over-represented, although the groups did not differ in activation or CD3 levels. Because the HLA sub-analyses included only small numbers of individuals, any influence of HLA type on TCRB rearrangement was left unresolved. Type 1 diabetes patients showed a moderate but significant shortening of TCRB CDR3 length in all four CD4+ subsets. PCR may preferentially amplify shorter templates, but because patient and control samples were amplified and corrected together, any resulting skew would affect both groups equally.

The High Capacity cDNA Reverse Transcription Kit was used to reverse transcribe all of the isolated RNA, meaning that expressed TCRB transcripts were what got sequenced. Deep immunoSEQ sequencing was performed on naive, central memory and regulatory T cell samples, with an average of roughly 3.6 million total reads per sample. Sorted cells were lysed in RLT buffer, and RNA was extracted using DNase-treated RNeasy Micro or Mini kits according to cell number. To prevent cross-contamination, each cell subset was processed individually, whereas patient and healthy donor samples were processed jointly. The immunoSEQ multiplex PCR was used to amplify TCRB sequences from cDNA, yielding 87-bp fragments that span the CDR3 region. Sequencing of the amplicons was performed on the Illumina HiSeq platform. On the study's bioinformatics: PCR bias was corrected computationally using synthetic template baselines, and reads within Hamming distance 2 were collapsed, with unmergeable singletons discarded. Reads were aligned against IMGT to assign V, D and J genes, CDR3 length and insertions or deletions at six rearrangement sites. Within each subset, clonotype counts were normalized to the number of sorted cells before true diversity and Gini coefficients were calculated with the tcR R package. The overlap coefficient, calculated on TCRB nucleotide sequences, was used to quantify repertoire sharing. Out-of-frame TCRB sequences from naive cells were analyzed as a proxy for the pre-selection repertoire. What TCRdb holds here is the immuneACCESS table cut down to in-frame rearrangements. Part of the clones is not present; checked against another copy, under half of the missing clones reflect an unresolved V gene, and the others are unexplained. V, J and clone size were drawn from that table, and D and trimming were deduced from the DNA. The sample includes 600,000 to 650,000 clones, with about 14% observed a single time. The ten largest clones represent approximately 0.087% of the sample.

The germline V gene (reference sequence) provides CDR1 MNHEY and CDR2 SMNVEV. After removal of 8 bases from V and 4 bases from J, the junction retains 13 bases not matched to a gene. The CDR3 contains 15 residues, cysteine and phenylalanine counted. Only CDR3 DNA is held: 45 bases, read in frame from base 1. Each donor gave one peripheral blood draw, approximately 120 mL on average, collected into heparinised tubes. A BD FACSAria II was used to sort naive, central memory, regulatory and stem cell-like memory CD4+ T cells with a panel that included CD45RO, CCR7, CD25, CD127, CD95 and CD27. Every sorted population had a purity above 95%. Right away, PBMCs were isolated by Lymphoprep density gradient centrifugation and were stained directly, with no culture step. Samples were stained and sorted in pairs, with one healthy donor and one patient per experiment, so that batch effects were minimized. Worth noting for this clone: Its cognate antigen has yet to be identified. No qualities accompany the bases; no much larger clone lies one base away.

The receptor chain draws on TRBV27 and TRBJ1-2; TRBD1 agrees with 7 junctional bases. The TCR comes from a man younger than 30 in good health. Sample: naive CD4+ T cells from blood. The label giving this sample's cell subset or site can be read as: true naive CD4+ T cells. The DNA reads as follows: TGTGCCAGCCGACTCGGGGAGGGGGCGCGCTATGGCTACACCTTC. It specifies CASRLGEGARYGYTF.